Listed here are 13 T cell receptor beta chains from one sample, sequenced in a study of vaccination and CD4 T cells after COVID-19. Treatment specified: approximately 11-day PBMC culture with coronavirus spike peptide pools or control peptides (ViraFEST assay). Scientists ran DNA taken from cultured CD4+ T cells through the Oncomine TCR Beta short-read assay for sequencing. MiXCR, run by TCRdb on the PCR reads, gives a single entry per CDR3 protein. The repertoire holds approximately 7,000 distinct CDR3 sequences, with 73% as singletons. Their recognized antigens are unknown. The sequencing input was CD4+ T cells from blood, cultured in vitro. Every receptor here comes from a human donor who had recovered from COVID-19.

CDR3 residues: CASSPGIYTEAFF. The DNA of the CDR3 is TGTGCCAGCAGCCCAGGAATTTACACTGAAGCTTTCTTT. The V call is TRBV7-2, the J call TRBJ1-1; unclear D gene. V gave up 5 bases and J gave up 3 bases, with 10 bases separating them. The germline CDR1 and CDR2 sequences are SGHTA and FQGNSA. The CDR3 spans 13 residues.

The J gene is TRBJ1-2, the V gene TRBV27; TRBD1 matches 8 bases. The CDR3 covers 15 residues. Trimming removed 6 bases from V and 5 bases from J; junction bases left unmatched: 11. Germline lookup yields CDR1 MNHEY and CDR2 SMNVEV (reference sequence). CDR3 in amino acids: CASSPRLGQGYGYTF. The CDR3 DNA reads TGTGCCAGCAGCCCCAGGCTTGGACAGGGTTATGGCTACACCTTC.

The CDR3 region has the DNA TGTGCCAGCAGGATGACAAGGCCCTCCGGGGAGCTGTTTTTT. It is translated as CASRMTRPSGELFF. The chain uses TRBV6-1 and TRBJ2-2; D call uncertain. Between the trimmed V and J ends, which lost 6 bases and 6 bases, there was a span of 14 bases. The CDR3 is 14 residues long. The germline V gene has CDR1 MNHNS and CDR2 SASEGT.

The chain has TRBV7-2 and TRBJ1-5, with D uncertain. CDR3 length equals 15 residues. V shed 2 bases and J shed 7 bases, with 15 bases lying between them. In germline, CDR1 is SGHTA, CDR2 FQGNSA. The CDR3 reads CASSLHFAGGQPQHF. As DNA, the CDR3 is TGTGCCAGCAGCTTACATTTTGCGGGCGGGCAGCCCCAGCATTTT. Supplemented by reference TRBV7-2 and TRBJ1-5, the full variable domain reads GAGVSQSPSNKVTEKGKDVELRCDPISGHTALYWYRQSLGQGLEFLIYFQGNSAPDKSGLPSDRFSAERTGGSVSTLTIQRTQQEDSAVYLCASSLHFAGGQPQHFGDGTRLSIL.

In its sample, this clonotype was seen a few times. V usage is TRBV4-2 and J usage is TRBJ2-7; D remains unclear. The CDR3 is 16 amino acids. Trimming stripped 1 base from V and 5 bases from J, with 18 bases between. Germline V CDR1 and CDR2: LGHNA, YNFKEQ. The CDR3 DNA reads TGTGCCAGCAGCCAAGTGGAGTGGGGAAAATCCCACGAGCAGTACTTC. Translated, it gives CASSQVEWGKSHEQYF.

V and J are TRBV27 and TRBJ1-6; D possibly corresponds to TRBD1 (5 bases). The CDR3 is made up of 17 amino acids. Trimming shortened V by 6 bases and J by 10 bases, and 25 bases separated the two germline ends. The germline V gene encodes CDR1 MNHEY and CDR2 SMNVEV (reference sequence). The CDR3 DNA sequence: TGTGCCAGCAGCTCCCGGCCTCGTACAGGTTCGGGGTCACCCCTCCACTTT. Translated: CASSSRPRTGSGSPLHF.

The chain is built from TRBV7-2 and TRBJ1-1, with D hard to call. Germline V gene lookup returns CDR1 SGHTA and CDR2 FQGNSA. Trimming pared 1 base from V and 0 bases from J, leaving 6 bases between. The CDR3 runs to 14 residues. CDR3 bases: TGTGCCAGCAGCTTAGTGCCAGTGAACACTGAAGCTTTCTTT. This gives the protein CASSLVPVNTEAFF.

This clonotype was recorded only once. V usage is TRBV19 and J usage is TRBJ2-7, with D perhaps TRBD2 (5 bases). V dropped 6 bases and J dropped 2 bases, with 17 bases sitting between them. The germline V gene encodes CDR1 LNHDA and CDR2 SQIVND (reference sequence). This CDR3 spans 15 amino acids. This chain's CDR3 is CASSMSLVTAYEQYF. CDR3 sequence (DNA): TGTGCCAGTAGCATGTCACTAGTTACGGCCTACGAGCAGTACTTC.

This rearrangement joins TRBV28 to TRBJ1-6; D is unresolved. CDR1 MDHEN and CDR2 SYDVKM come from the germline V gene. V was clipped by 4 bases and J by 0 bases, with 13 bases between them. CDR3 length: 17 residues. CDR3 loop: CASSSRLISSYNSPLHF. The CDR3 DNA reads TGTGCCAGCAGTTCCCGACTGATTAGCTCCTATAATTCACCCCTCCACTTT.

This clonotype has only one observation. In DNA, the CDR3 is TGCAGTGCTAGCCGAGCCAGGGAAGCTTTCTTT. Translating it yields CSASRAREAFF. The rearrangement joins TRBV20-1 to TRBJ1-1; no clear D gene. The V and J ends lost 3 bases and 8 bases respectively, with 10 bases between them. This CDR3 comprises 11 residues. The V gene's germline CDR1 is DFQATT and CDR2 SNEGSKA (reference sequence).

The gene calls are TRBV23-1 and TRBJ2-7; D unclear. TRBV23-1 is labeled an ORF, and its function is uncertain. The CDR3 loop spans 11 amino acids. V was shortened by 10 bases and J by 3 bases, with 10 bases between the two germline ends. In DNA form, the CDR3 reads TGCGCCATTACGGACCGCTACGAGCAGTACTTC. Translating gives CAITDRYEQYF.

The genes are TRBV7-9 and TRBJ1-3; D call uncertain. The CDR3 is 16 residues long. V gave up 2 bases and J gave up 0 bases, with 11 bases separating them. Germline values: CDR1 SEHNR, CDR2 FQNEAQ (reference sequence). The CDR3 DNA follows: TGTGCCAGCAGCTTATTACGGACCCTCTCTGGAAACACCATATATTTT. It specifies CASSLLRTLSGNTIYF. The full variable domain, completed using reference TRBV7-9 and TRBJ1-3, is DTGVSQNPRHKITKRGQNVTFRCDPISEHNRLYWYRQTLGQGPEFLTYFQNEAQLEKSRLLSDRFSAERPKGSFSTLEIQRTEQGDSAMYLCASSLLRTLSGNTIYFGEGSWLTVV.

The rearrangement links TRBV7-9 to TRBJ1-5, with D perhaps TRBD1 (6 bases). V lost 5 bases and J lost 7, with 9 bases in between. CDR1 is SEHNR and CDR2 is FQNEAQ in the germline V gene (reference sequence). This CDR3 spans 12 amino acids. The CDR3 sequence is CASSSQGQPQHF. In nucleotides, the CDR3 is TGTGCCAGCAGCAGCCAGGGGCAGCCCCAGCATTTT.